This T cell receptor (beta chain) was identified during a study of cytomegalovirus exposure and HLA in healthy donors (dated by TCRdb to about 2017). About the investigation overall: An earlier analysis of 550 to 700 of the donors reported 250 to 300 Gb of sequence data and around 110 million unique TCR beta sequences from about 180 million T cells. Approximately 310 gigabases of sequencing data and approximately 84 million unique TCR sequences were included in an early release covering over 600 HLA-typed donors. The genetic ancestry cluster associated with self-reported Caucasian donors included approximately 85% of the 398 genotyped donors. The aim of the study was to test whether cataloging public T cell receptors could identify signatures of past pathogen exposure. The study profiled the T cell repertoires of more than 500 subjects by immunosequencing and related them to cytomegalovirus serostatus. In addition to the first cohort of 666 subjects, a separate validation cohort of 120 different subjects was used. High-throughput TCR immunosequencing, statistical association of individual TCRs with disease status, and machine learning were combined to predict cytomegalovirus infection status. A later analysis re-examined previously published TCR beta repertoires from more than 550 donors and added high-resolution HLA genotyping to investigate patterns of TCR occurrence. In the later analysis, no new phenotypic data were used to find candidate immune exposures; instead, reliance was placed on TCR beta sequences and their occurrence across donors. In an earlier analysis of 587 of the donors, high-throughput TCR beta sequencing was used to judge whether each TCR beta V gene segment behaved as functional or pseudogenic. Donor age, sex, ethnicity and CMV serostatus were compiled alongside the repertoire data. Genome-wide SNP genotypes for about 60% of the roughly 670 donors were used in a later genetic analysis, which treated that subset as a discovery cohort. All discovery cohort repertoires had been generated using a single sequencing platform. Both class I and class II loci were covered by HLA typing, at four-digit resolution. Typing coverage varied by locus: about 620-630 donors for A, B, C, DRB1 and DQB1; roughly 520 for DQA1; approximately 570 for DPA1; roughly 450 for DPB1. Several DR-DQ haplotypes were handled as single units for association and clustering because linkage in the cohort was strong. Among under 450 genotyped donors of the cohort, an average of 235,054 unique TCR beta nucleotide sequences were sequenced per donor, roughly 18% of them non-productive.

The library was prepared using the immunoSEQ multiplex PCR assay. The multiplex PCR relied on a mix of 60 forward primers for TCR Vbeta segments and 13 reverse primers for TCR Jbeta segments. A multiplex PCR assay on genomic DNA amplified the CDR3 region of rearranged TCR beta genes. The Illumina HiSeq System was used to sequence the amplified TCR beta libraries as 87-base-pair reads. In the authors' own workflow: A later analysis tallied 70 million to 100 million unique TCR beta chains across the 640 or so repertoires, and some 12 million of those chains were shared by two or more donors. To remove PCR and sequencing errors, raw reads were error-corrected and collapsed into unique sequences using a nearest-neighbor algorithm that merged closely related sequences. To assign V, D and J gene segments, CDR3 sequences were aligned to IMGT reference sequences. Each retained sequence needed at least a six-nucleotide match to both a V gene segment and a J gene segment. A rearrangement was called productive if the CDR3 had no stop codons and remained in frame with V and J, and every other rearrangement was called non-productive. Following IMGT convention, CDR3 was defined as the stretch from the second conserved V-encoded cysteine up to the conserved J-encoded phenylalanine. Sequences without an unambiguous match to a single V gene segment were excluded from the earlier analysis of a few hundred of the donors. In an earlier analysis of approximately 610 of the donors, V segments were called functional above 56.7% productive rearrangements and were called segregating when the between-donor standard deviation exceeded 5%. To diagnose cytomegalovirus status from the catalog of TCR beta chain sequences, a statistical classification framework was built. A later analysis assigned V and J genes by comparing TCR nucleotide sequences with IMGT/GENE-DB human TR gene sequences. The TCRdist pipeline was used in a later analysis to assign CDR3 sequences and most-parsimonious VDJ recombination scenarios. In a later analysis, each TCR beta chain was defined by its CDR3 amino acid sequence together with its V-gene family, and reads without a unique V-gene family were excluded. In a later analysis, approximately 590 highly shared, low-generation-probability nucleotide sequences were removed to address suspected cross-contamination and a sequencing artifact. In a later analysis, a clonal expansion index for each public chain was calculated from normalized within-repertoire ranks of inferred template counts. In a later analysis, generation probabilities were computed with a VDJ recombination model fitted to out-of-frame rearrangements, and the resulting probabilities were checked against IGoR. Hypergeometric tests were used in a later analysis to score TCR-TCR, TCR-HLA and TCR-CMV co-occurrence, with a repertoire-size bias correction applied to the TCR pairs. A later analysis estimated false discovery rates by permuting HLA or CMV assignments 20 times. A later analysis grouped co-occurring TCRs with DBSCAN, adding TCRdist sequence similarity when clustering within HLA-allele-positive subsets. Repertoires with fewer than 30,000 or more than 120,000 public chains, plus five repertoires with anomalous nucleotide sharing, were excluded from co-occurrence clustering. As stored in TCRdb, this immuneACCESS dataset retains in-frame rearrangements with V and J assigned. A fraction of the clones does not appear; measured against another copy, unresolved V genes explain less than half of the discrepancy, and the remainder lacks a known reason. D and trimming come from the DNA, and the V and J calls and clone size come from that table. For this sample there are tens of thousands of clones; approximately 90% appear just once. Of the sample, over 10% is held by the ten largest clones.

Between the V and J ends, shortened by 2 bases and 0 bases respectively, the junction contains 8 bases. The germline V gene specifies LGHNA as CDR1 and YSLEER as CDR2. Including cysteine and phenylalanine, the CDR3 has 14 amino acids. Only CDR3 DNA is held: 42 bases, read in frame from base 1. This clone appeared a single time. There is no known antigen for this receptor. Per-base quality was not reported, and no clone a single base away is much larger than it. On the study overall, not on this receptor specifically: Some IMGT-functional V segments, including TRBV6-2 and TRBV6-3, could not be told apart with the 87-base-pair reads, so those segments were excluded. A later analysis associated about 18,000 TCR beta sequences with specific HLA alleles at a false discovery rate of 0.05. In this cohort, only TCR beta chains were sequenced, and detectable features were limited by the absence of alpha or paired-chain data. A cluster of highly shared sequence variants was judged likely to be a technical artifact of the sequencing pipeline. Cytomegalovirus status was reported to be diagnosed by the classifier with high specificity and sensitivity in both the original and validation cohorts. Some 16 rarely observed V segments, including chromosome 9 orphons, were excluded from the earlier analysis of several hundred of the donors because counts were too low. Three of the identified cytomegalovirus-associated TCR beta chains were confirmed in vitro to be specific for cytomegalovirus antigens. The study listed approximately 150 TCR beta chains as associated with cytomegalovirus. Most TCR sequences were seen in very few donors, while some public TCRs were found in many individuals. Roughly uniform sequencing depth across donors was assumed in presence/absence analyses, although this assumption may not hold. Most CMV-associated TCR beta chains appeared to be HLA-restricted in a later analysis, and the HLA associations seemed to be driven largely by CMV exposure. In a later analysis, HLA-associated TCR beta chains showed more clonal expansion and lower generation probabilities than non-associated chains that were equally common. In a later analysis, TCR association rates were found to vary across HLA loci, with the most associated TCRs seen for DRB1 alleles and the fewest for HLA-C alleles. In an earlier analysis of about 600 of the donors, most TCR beta V segments appeared in productive rearrangements about 87% or about 30% of the time, broadly matching IMGT annotations. According to the authors, the approach could potentially be generalized to other disease states and immunological phenotypes. An association between a missense DCLRE1C variant and V-gene and J-gene trimming of TCR beta chains was found in a later genetic analysis and replicated in an independent cohort. Correlated functional status among segregating V segments might reflect linkage disequilibrium, but an unknown experimental factor could not be ruled out. Because some donors lacked HLA typing at each locus, the association tests relied only on the typed subset. Several of the top co-occurrence clusters appeared to be linked to parvovirus B19, influenza, CMV and Epstein-Barr virus, according to a later analysis. A further reported finding was that TCR beta sequences accurately predicted the HLA-A and HLA-B alleles for most subjects in the first cohort. When HLA alleles, especially DR and DQ, strongly co-occurred, attributing TCR associations to individual alleles was difficult. In a later genetic analysis, fewer N-insertions in productive TCRs were reported among donors in an Asian-associated ancestry cluster than the roughly 640-donor mean. Immune exposure information for the cohort was limited to CMV serostatus.

The cohort comprised fewer than 700 healthy bone marrow donors. At the time of sampling, every cohort member was nominally healthy, though immune exposures that went unrecorded were likely present. The donor was CMV seropositive and belonged to the group of some 290 seropositive cohort members. Each donor provided a peripheral blood sample, and peripheral blood mononuclear cells were used for TCR beta sequencing. The Qiagen DNeasy Blood Extraction Kit was used to extract genomic DNA from the blood cell samples. The rearranged segments are TRBV4-3 and TRBJ2-7; there is no confident call for the D gene. The origin of this receptor is a woman aged 30 to 39 in good health and CMV-seropositive. What was sequenced was PBMCs. CDR3 region: CASSQTVSSYEQYF. The DNA sequence is as follows: TGCGCCAGCAGCCAAACGGTGAGCTCCTACGAGCAGTACTTC.